This is a list of T cell receptor beta chains from one sample in a study of a mutant IDH1 vaccine in newly diagnosed glioma. Assay: immunoSEQ multiplex PCR; the TCRdb copy retains only in-frame clones and omits some. The sample lists more than 80,000 clones, roughly 80% occurring once. Specimen: PBMCs, collected from a glioma patient treated with radiotherapy, temozolomide or both. These TCRs come from a woman in her 50s with glioma. CDR3s include the opening cysteine and the closing phenylalanine or tryptophan. A D gene is named only where the DNA matches it firmly. Where a row states a size, it is once, few, many or the class of an expanded clone; other rows omit it.

cdr3_length j_call v_call clone_size d_call cdr3_aa cdr3_nt
14 TRBJ2-3 TRBV5-1 . TRBD1 CASSQDRGEGTQYF TGCGCCAGCAGCCAGGACAGGGGGGAAGGTACGCAGTATTTT
12 TRBJ1-1 TRBV13 . . CASSQGRVEAFF TGTGCCAGCAGCCAGGGGCGGGTCGAAGCTTTCTTT
15 TRBJ1-1 TRBV5-1 . . CASSLDVWGDTEAFF TGCGCCAGCAGCTTGGACGTCTGGGGGGACACTGAAGCTTTCTTT
16 TRBJ2-7 TRBV18 . TRBD1 CASSPSTGTATYEQYF TGTGCCAGCTCACCCTCCACCGGGACAGCTACCTACGAGCAGTACTTC
13 TRBJ2-5 TRBV9 few TRBD2 CASSAGRGETQYF TGTGCCAGCAGCGCGGGGAGGGGAGAGACCCAGTACTTC
15 TRBJ2-1 TRBV2 . . CASSDTRGAGGEQFF TGTGCCAGCAGCGACACCCGGGGGGCCGGGGGGGAGCAGTTCTTC
13 TRBJ2-7 TRBV6-1 . TRBD1 CASRGQGFYEQYF TGTGCCAGCAGAGGACAGGGGTTCTACGAGCAGTACTTC
15 TRBJ1-2 TRBV5-4 . . CASSFATGGHYGYTF TGTGCCAGCAGCTTTGCCACCGGGGGACACTATGGCTACACCTTC
13 TRBJ2-7 TRBV6-5 . TRBD1 CASRPGTGSGQYF TGTGCCAGCAGGCCCGGGACAGGGTCCGGGCAGTACTTC
14 TRBJ1-5 TRBV4-1 . . CASSLERSDQPQHF TGCGCCAGCAGCCTCGAACGGTCGGATCAGCCCCAGCATTTT
15 TRBJ1-2 TRBV5-1 . . CASSPGDIPNYGYTF TGCGCCAGCAGCCCCGGGGACATCCCTAACTATGGCTACACCTTC
15 TRBJ1-5 TRBV6-1 . TRBD1 CASSTRDSSNQPQHF TGTGCCAGCAGTACCCGGGACAGTAGCAATCAGCCCCAGCATTTT
13 TRBJ1-1 TRBV2 . . CASSDPGFTEAFF TGTGCCAGCAGCGACCCGGGATTCACTGAAGCTTTCTTT
16 TRBJ2-1 TRBV4-2 . . CASSQEAGRFFDEQFF TGTGCCAGCAGCCAAGAAGCGGGTAGATTTTTCGATGAGCAGTTCTTC
15 TRBJ1-1 TRBV9 . TRBD1 CASSVAAGGNTEAFF TGTGCCAGCAGCGTAGCGGCAGGGGGAAACACTGAAGCTTTCTTT
13 TRBJ1-1 TRBV25-1 . . CASSLKLGTEAFF TGTGCCAGCAGCCTCAAATTAGGCACTGAAGCTTTCTTT
12 TRBJ2-1 TRBV29-1 . . CSVADSRNEQFF TGCAGCGTTGCCGACAGTCGAAATGAGCAGTTCTTC
15 TRBJ2-1 TRBV6-1 . TRBD1 CASQRGQGPDNEQFF TGTGCCAGCCAAAGGGGGCAGGGACCCGACAATGAGCAGTTCTTC
16 TRBJ2-7 TRBV11-2 . TRBD2 CASSFDFSGGVREQYF TGTGCCAGCAGCTTTGATTTTAGCGGGGGAGTGAGGGAGCAGTACTTC
14 TRBJ2-3 TRBV27 . TRBD1 CASSSDRSTDTQYF TGTGCCAGCAGTTCGGACAGGAGCACAGATACGCAGTATTTT
14 TRBJ1-1 TRBV5-1 . . CASSLVGLNTEAFF TGCGCCAGCAGCTTGGTGGGGTTGAACACTGAAGCTTTCTTT
11 TRBJ2-1 TRBV7-2 . . CASSLRTEQFF TGTGCCAGCAGCTTACGAACCGAGCAGTTCTTC
19 TRBJ2-2 TRBV7-7 . . CASSPILRDPVGVFGELFF TGTGCTAGCAGCCCTATATTACGGGACCCAGTGGGGGTGTTCGGGGAGCTGTTTTTT
12 TRBJ2-4 TRBV5-1 . . CASSLVAGIQYF TGCGCCAGCAGCTTGGTAGCTGGCATTCAGTACTTC
14 TRBJ2-7 TRBV28 once TRBD1 CASSKAQGAGEQYF TGTGCCAGCAGCAAAGCACAGGGGGCTGGCGAGCAGTACTTC
15 TRBJ2-1 TRBV5-1 . . CASSLGISVGNEQFF TGCGCCAGCAGCTTGGGTATCTCGGTGGGCAATGAGCAGTTCTTC
12 TRBJ1-2 TRBV6-5 . . CASSAMRNGYTF TGTGCCAGCAGTGCCATGAGGAACGGCTACACCTTC
14 TRBJ1-1 TRBV25-1 few . CASSSGSLNTEAFF TGTGCCAGCAGTTCCGGCAGCTTGAACACTGAAGCTTTCTTT
10 TRBJ1-1 TRBV29-1 . . CSAIVTEAFF TGCAGCGCGATAGTAACTGAAGCTTTCTTT
15 TRBJ1-1 TRBV2 . TRBD1 CARGQGANLNTEAFF TGTGCCAGAGGACAGGGAGCCAACCTGAACACTGAAGCTTTCTTT
15 TRBJ1-1 TRBV6-5 . . CASSYSSRANTEAFF TGTGCCAGCAGTTACTCGAGTAGGGCGAACACTGAAGCTTTCTTT
16 TRBJ2-1 TRBV29-1 . TRBD1 CSAEGGTGRYGDEQFF TGCAGCGCTGAAGGGGGGACAGGGAGATACGGGGATGAGCAGTTCTTC
14 TRBJ1-2 TRBV27 . TRBD1 CASSVPGQGAKYTF TGTGCCAGCAGTGTTCCGGGACAGGGGGCAAAGTACACCTTC